The 26 T cell receptor beta chains below all came from one sample that was sequenced in a study of T cells in Graves' hyperthyroidism and ophthalmopathy. Researchers took RNA transcripts and amplified the TCR beta CDR3 regions from them. Researchers ran a first-round RT-PCR on the TCR CDR3 using the HTBI primer set. TCRdb analysed the multiplex PCR reads with MiXCR anew, one entry per CDR3 protein. Counted here are 350,000 to 400,000 distinct CDR3 sequences, 15% to 20% occurring once; the ten biggest clones make up 3.5% to 4%. The sample comprised blood. The receptor set was obtained from a woman aged 18-29 years with Graves' hyperthyroidism.

About this clonotype itself: Just one base apart from a much larger clone, this may be a read error. The chain is built from TRBV6-2 or TRBV6-3 and TRBJ2-5; D is perhaps TRBD2 (6 bases). CDR1 and CDR2 (germline): MNHEY, SVGEGT. V shed 10 bases and J shed 4 bases, with 13 bases lying between them. This CDR3 region has 12 residues. Written as DNA, the CDR3 is TGTGCCAACGGCCCCGGGGGAGAGACCCAGTACTTC. It translates to CANGPGGETQYF.

The table lists this clonotype with many counts. The chain has TRBV20-1 and TRBJ1-6; D unclear. Looked up from germline, CDR1 is DFQATT and CDR2 is SNEGSKA (reference sequence). The CDR3 covers 13 residues. Trimming left V 6 bases short and J 4 bases short, with 10 bases between. CDR3: CSAPEGYNSPLHF. For the CDR3, the DNA is TGCAGTGCCCCCGAGGGATATAATTCACCCCTCCACTTT.

This clonotype was seen at least ten times. The chain joins TRBV7-3 to TRBJ2-2; D call uncertain. This CDR3 spans 13 amino acids. Germline V gene sequence: CDR1 SGHTA, CDR2 FQGTGA. The V gene lost 3 bases and the J gene lost 6 bases, with 8 bases spanning the gap. The CDR3 bases are TGTGCCAGCAGCTTTGATTCAGCCGGGGAGCTGTTTTTT. Protein: CASSFDSAGELFF.

Many counts were recorded for this clonotype. The genes are TRBV12-3 or TRBV12-4 and TRBJ2-5; TRBD2 aligns across 11 bases. V was clipped by 2 bases and J by 1 base; unmatched bases: 3. The CDR3 is 16 residues long. In DNA, the CDR3 is TGTGCCAGCAGTTTACAGCTAGCGGGGGGCCAAGAGACCCAGTACTTC. It specifies CASSLQLAGGQETQYF.

This clonotype was detected ten times or more. The gene calls are TRBV18 and TRBJ1-2; 7 bases agree with TRBD1. CDR1 is KGHSH, CDR2 LQKENI, per germline. V lost 8 bases and J lost 2; bases outside the gene matches: 5. This CDR3 contains 13 residues. CDR3 in DNA: TGTGCCAGCAGCCCACAGGGGAACTATGGCTACACCTTC. Protein product: CASSPQGNYGYTF. Filled out from reference TRBV18 and TRBJ1-2, the complete variable domain reads NAGVMQNPRHLVRRRGQEARLRCSPMKGHSHVYWYRQLPEEGLKFMVYLQKENIIDESGMPKERFSAEFPKEGPSILRIQQVVRGDSAAYFCASSPQGNYGYTFGSGTRLTVV.

This clonotype was seen at least ten times. The chain carries TRBV10-1 and TRBJ2-5; D is perhaps TRBD2 (6 bases). Germline CDR1 and CDR2: WNHNN and SYGVQD (reference sequence). Trimming stripped 5 bases from V and 4 bases from J, with 11 bases between. This CDR3 comprises 13 residues. The CDR3 DNA sequence: TGCGCCAGCAGTTCGACTAGAGGAGAGACCCAGTACTTC. It is translated as CASSSTRGETQYF.

This clonotype was counted many times. The rearrangement joins TRBV7-2 to TRBJ1-2; no definite D call. V lost 1 base and J 5 bases, leaving 8 bases between the germline ends. Per germline, CDR1 SGHTA and CDR2 FQGNSA. There are 13 residues in the CDR3. The CDR3 sequence: CASSLEYTYGYTF. CDR3 bases: TGTGCCAGCAGCTTAGAATACACTTATGGCTACACCTTC.

This clonotype came up many times. This rearrangement joins TRBV19 to TRBJ1-5, with D possibly being TRBD1 (5 bases). Germline V gives CDR1 LNHDA, CDR2 SQIVND (reference sequence). Trimming took 6 bases from V and 2 from J, leaving 20 bases between them. The CDR3 is 17 residues long. In DNA, the CDR3 is TGTGCCAGTAGGGGAATGAATTTCCGGGACGGCAATCAGCCCCAGCATTTT. Its translation: CASRGMNFRDGNQPQHF.

This clonotype was recorded many times. The chain couples TRBV2 to TRBJ1-5; D is unresolved. V lost 0 bases and J lost 1, with 4 bases in between. Germline-derived CDR1 and CDR2 are SNHLY and FYNNEI. The CDR3 consists of 14 residues. The CDR3: CASSEARSNQPQHF. Written as DNA, the CDR3 is TGTGCCAGCAGTGAAGCGCGCAGCAATCAGCCCCAGCATTTT.

This clonotype came up a few times. V gene TRBV15 combines with J gene TRBJ1-5; 12 positions agree with TRBD1. Germline loops: CDR1 LNHNV, CDR2 YYDKDF (reference sequence). Losses at the gene ends were 6 bases for V and 5 bases for J; bases not matched to a gene: 8. The CDR3 is 16 amino acids. CDR3 DNA sequence: TGTGCCACCAGATCTTATGGGACAGGGGGCGATCAGCCCCAGCATTTT. Protein product: CATRSYGTGGDQPQHF.

The table lists this clonotype with many counts. The chain carries TRBV2 and TRBJ1-5; 7 nucleotides agree with TRBD1. The CDR3 covers 15 residues. Germline CDR1 is SNHLY and CDR2 is FYNNEI. V shed 4 bases, J shed 6 bases, and the junction held 9 bases outside the gene matches. CDR3 amino acids: CASSGKTGSGQPQHF. Here the CDR3 DNA reads TGTGCCAGCAGTGGAAAGACAGGGTCGGGTCAGCCCCAGCATTTT.

The CDR3 bases are TGTGCCAGCGGGCGTGTGGCTAGCGGGGGGGCCTTCCCTACCGGGGAGCTGTTTTTT. It encodes CASGRVASGGAFPTGELFF. The rearrangement uses TRBV7-8 and TRBJ2-2; 12 bases line up with TRBD2. With V trimmed by 8 bases and J by 5 bases, 18 bases remained unmatched. Looked up from germline, CDR1 is SGHVS and CDR2 is FQNEAQ. The CDR3 is 19 amino acids. The full variable domain, in which reference TRBV7-8 and TRBJ2-2 provide the parts outside the CDR3, is GAGVSQSPRYKVAKRGQDVALRCDPISGHVSLFWYQQALGQGPEFLTYFQNEAQLDKSGLPSDRFFAERPEGSVSTLKIQRTQQEDSAVYLCASGRVASGGAFPTGELFFGEGSRLTVL.

This clonotype was recorded many times. The V gene is TRBV30, the J gene TRBJ2-7; D is uncertain. The CDR3 contains 15 residues. Germline CDR1 is GTSNPN and CDR2 is SVGIG (reference sequence). V lost 0 bases and J 3 bases, leaving 15 bases between the germline ends. CDR3: CAWSVLERLYYEQYF. CDR3 DNA sequence: TGTGCCTGGAGTGTATTGGAAAGGCTTTACTACGAGCAGTACTTC.

This clonotype was counted many times. This chain joins TRBV13 and TRBJ2-5; 10 bases agree with TRBD2. Unmatched junction bases numbered 4, after V lost 1 base and J lost 2 bases. Germline V gene data show CDR1 as PRHDT and CDR2 as FYEKMQ (reference sequence). There are 16 residues in the CDR3. This CDR3 is CASSLVAAGGQETQYF. DNA for the CDR3: TGTGCCAGCAGCTTAGTTGCAGCGGGGGGGCAAGAGACCCAGTACTTC.

Ten or more counts support this clonotype. The chain recombines TRBV15 with TRBJ2-2; D perhaps matches TRBD2 (6 bases). With 0 bases removed from V and 7 bases from J, the gap between germline ends came to 18 bases. The CDR3 has 17 amino acids. CDR1 and CDR2 (germline): LNHNV, YYDKDF (reference sequence). CDR3 region: CATSRDRIGTQIGELFF. CDR3 sequence (DNA): TGTGCCACCAGCAGAGATCGGATCGGGACTCAGATCGGGGAGCTGTTTTTT.

This clonotype has at least ten counts. Here the CDR3 DNA reads TGTGCCAGCAGCCGCGGAAAGGGGTCCTACGAGCAGTACTTC. This sequence encodes CASSRGKGSYEQYF. This chain joins TRBV6-1 and TRBJ2-7; weak D call: TRBD1 (5 bases). Germline V gene data show CDR1 as MNHNS and CDR2 as SASEGT. The V gene lost 6 bases and the J gene lost 1 base, with 13 bases spanning the gap. The CDR3 extends over 14 amino acids.

This clonotype showed up many times. V and J are TRBV2 and TRBJ2-5, with 7 nucleotides matching TRBD1. Germline V gives CDR1 SNHLY, CDR2 FYNNEI. Trimming took 7 bases from V and 2 from J; bases not matched to a gene: 7. The CDR3 loop spans 14 amino acids. The CDR3 here is CASKVGTAQETQYF. CDR3 DNA sequence: TGTGCCAGCAAGGTTGGGACAGCTCAAGAGACCCAGTACTTC.

The J gene is TRBJ2-2, the V gene TRBV7-9, with 9 bases fitting TRBD2. The CDR3 totals 15 residues. From germline, CDR1 is SEHNR and CDR2 FQNEAQ (reference sequence). The ends lost 3 bases at V and 3 bases at J; junction bases unmatched: 2. CDR3 DNA: TGTGCCAGCAGCTTCGCGGGGGGGTACACCGGGGAGCTGTTTTTT. Its protein is CASSFAGGYTGELFF.

This clonotype was recorded many times. The chain has TRBV9 and TRBJ2-5, with 8 bases that match TRBD1. Trimming removed 3 bases from V and 2 bases from J; junction bases left unmatched: 6. Germline values: CDR1 SGDLS, CDR2 YYNGEE. The CDR3 is 15 residues long. CDR3 in DNA: TGTGCCAGCAGCGACCGACAGGGGATGCAAGAGACCCAGTACTTC. This gives the protein CASSDRQGMQETQYF.

This clonotype was picked up a small number of times. The chain uses TRBV6-2 or TRBV6-3 and TRBJ1-6, with D tentatively TRBD1 (6 bases). V was shortened by 2 bases and J by 6 bases, with 8 bases between the two germline ends. The V gene's germline CDR1 is MNHEY and CDR2 SVGEGT. This CDR3 is 14 amino acids long. DNA of the CDR3: TGTGCCAGCAGTTACATCAGGGGTAATTCACCCCTCCACTTT. The encoded protein is CASSYIRGNSPLHF.

This clonotype was picked up many times. The rearrangement links TRBV5-1 to TRBJ2-5; D possibly uses TRBD1 or TRBD2 (5 bases each). The CDR3 spans 14 residues. CDR1 is SGHRS and CDR2 is YFSETQ in the germline V gene. Trimming took 4 bases from V and 1 from J, leaving 11 bases between them. The CDR3 spells CASSKGRIQETQYF. The CDR3, as DNA: TGCGCCAGCAGCAAGGGACGGATCCAAGAGACCCAGTACTTC.

This clonotype appeared many times. CDR3 sequence (DNA): TGTGCCAGCACCTTGGGGGGGGGTGAGACCCAGTACTTC. It is translated as CASTLGGGETQYF. The genes are TRBV12-3 or TRBV12-4 and TRBJ2-5, with 7 nucleotides matching TRBD2. The CDR3 has 13 residues. V dropped 7 bases and J dropped 5; count of bases not matched to a gene: 7.

A remark on this clonotype: This could be a read error, since a much larger clone is one nucleotide away. The genes are TRBV18 and TRBJ1-2; 7 bases align to TRBD1. V lost 5 bases and J lost 4; bases outside the gene matches: 7. CDR1 and CDR2 (germline): KGHSH, LQKENI. The CDR3 length is 14 residues. The chain's CDR3 is CASSAGGTFYGYTF. DNA of the CDR3: TGTGCCAGCTCAGCAGGGGGGACCTTCTATGGCTACACCTTC.

This clonotype was seen only once. The J gene is TRBJ1-1, the V gene TRBV27; D unclear. Trimming shortened V by 6 bases and J by 4 bases, and 12 bases separated the two germline ends. CDR1 and CDR2 (germline): MNHEY, SMNVEV (reference sequence). This CDR3 is built from 13 residues. The CDR3: CASRAGLSTEAFF. The CDR3 coding sequence is TGTGCCAGCAGGGCGGGCCTTAGCACTGAAGCTTTCTTT.

This clonotype occurred many times. The rearrangement links TRBV6-5 to TRBJ2-7; perhaps TRBD1 as D (5 bases). Germline-derived CDR1 and CDR2 are MNHEY and SVGAGI. This CDR3 comprises 13 residues. Trimming removed 8 bases from V and 3 bases from J, with 14 bases in between. The CDR3 reads CASPGRDSYEQYF. Here the CDR3 DNA reads TGTGCCAGCCCGGGCAGGGATAGCTACGAGCAGTACTTC.

This clonotype showed up many times. The V call is TRBV7-2, the J call TRBJ1-5, with no clear D. The CDR3 is made up of 13 amino acids. In germline, CDR1 is SGHTA, CDR2 FQGNSA. The V and J ends lost 5 bases and 4 bases respectively, with 9 bases between them. The CDR3 nucleotides are TGTGCCAGCAGCGTCTTCGGGAATCAGCCCCAGCATTTT. Translated, it gives CASSVFGNQPQHF.